This is a list of T cell receptor beta chains from one sample in a study of T cell repertoires in aging, cancer and after chemotherapy. One entry per CDR3 protein results from TCRdb running MiXCR on the multiplex PCR reads. The sample lists about 3,000 distinct CDR3 sequences; over 20% were seen once. Source material: blood. The receptors stem from a human donor with a solid tumor. Each CDR3 is given with its conserved first and last residue. Fields, in order: V gene, J gene, CDR3 protein.

>TRBV5-5|TRBJ1-1
CASSLVPAPEAFF
>TRBV29-1|TRBJ1-2
CSVEDGQGNGYTF
>TRBV6-1|TRBJ1-5
CATRTGGLSNQPQHF
>TRBV7-9|TRBJ2-2
CASSRVGRSDGELFF
>TRBV6-5|TRBJ2-5
CASSWTGLAGGETQYF
>TRBV27|TRBJ1-5
CASSFRGSNQPQHF
>TRBV29-1|TRBJ2-7
CSVARDYEQYF
>TRBV20-1|TRBJ1-5
CSAWGLGRSQHF
>TRBV7-2|TRBJ2-7
CASSLGTSSSYEQYF
>TRBV6-5|TRBJ2-7
CASSYSDSSYEQYF
>TRBV24-1|TRBJ1-1
CATRRGTEAFF
>TRBV20-1|TRBJ2-2
CSAGDRLDGELFF
>TRBV2|TRBJ1-4
CASSLDRLGEKLFF
>TRBV19|TRBJ2-7
CASSHRDSYEQYF
>TRBV7-2|TRBJ2-3
CASSTIIRGRRDTQYF
>TRBV2|TRBJ2-7
CASSEGGLSLYEQYF
>TRBV6-4|TRBJ2-3
CASSDSVGGTDTQYF
>TRBV24-1|TRBJ2-1
CATSDSFPGVKSFF
>TRBV6-1|TRBJ2-7
CASSEGSQHYYEQYF
>TRBV12-3/TRBV12-4|TRBJ1-1
CASFDRGGTEAFF
>TRBV6-1|TRBJ2-3
CASRKYPGQLSADTQYF